Given below is one T cell receptor beta chain in context. As yet, its antigen is unknown. RNA amounts of about 0.5 to 1 ug underwent reverse transcription with random hexamers. TCRdb independently ran MiXCR on the immunoSEQ multiplex PCR reads; one entry per CDR3 protein. The repertoire consists of around 130,000 distinct CDR3 sequences, with just under 95% occurring once and the leading ten covering about 0.28%. FACS enriched CD8+ TEMRA cells, while bulk CD8+ and CD4+ were negatively isolated. V was shortened by 6 bases and J by 4 bases, with 3 bases between the two germline ends. The CDR3 runs to 11 residues. This sample is part of a study of CD8 T cells in Susac syndrome. Study-level results: In total CD8+ repertoires, fewer than 20 Susac-specific public clones were found, and in CD8+ TEMRA repertoires, roughly 5 were found.

Sequences were obtained from CD8+ T cells from PBMCs. The chain carries TRBV12-3 or TRBV12-4 and TRBJ1-4; D not certain. The receptor's source is a human donor with Susac syndrome. The CDR3 DNA sequence: TGTGCCAGCAGGGGTAATGAAAAACTGTTTTTT. Its translation: CASRGNEKLFF.